Listed below are T cell receptor beta chains from one sample, sequenced in a study of early stage breast cancer tumors. Some clones are missing from TCRdb's copy, which holds only in-frame ones; the method was immunoSEQ multiplex PCR. The sample lists 60,000 to 80,000 clones; approximately 79% were seen once. What was sequenced was blood. The source is a person aged 55 to 70 with breast cancer. The CDR3 runs from the conserved cysteine through the conserved F or W. A D gene is named only where the DNA matches it firmly. The listing skips clone size in some rows; elsewhere it reads once, few, many or a size class.

v_call	cdr3_length	d_call	j_call	clone_size	cdr3_aa	cdr3_nt
TRBV11-1	13	TRBD1	TRBJ2-7	NA	CASRKTGNYEQYF	TGTGCCAGCAGGAAGACAGGGAACTACGAGCAGTACTTC
TRBV6-4	13	TRBD2	TRBJ2-2	NA	CASRTSGTGELFF	TGTGCCAGCAGGACTAGCGGCACCGGGGAGCTGTTTTTT
TRBV5-6	14	NA	TRBJ2-7	NA	CASSWGGLSYEQYF	TGTGCCAGCAGCTGGGGAGGTCTCTCCTACGAGCAGTACTTC
TRBV6-1	14	NA	TRBJ1-1	NA	CASSEEGGAAEAFF	TGTGCCAGCAGTGAAGAAGGAGGGGCGGCTGAAGCTTTCTTT
TRBV5-5	13	TRBD2	TRBJ2-5	NA	CASSLLGGETQYF	TGTGCCAGCAGCTTACTCGGGGGGGAGACCCAGTACTTC
TRBV19	13	NA	TRBJ2-3	NA	CASSFQEGDTQYF	TGTGCCAGTAGTTTCCAGGAGGGGGACACGCAGTATTTT
TRBV6-6	12	NA	TRBJ1-1	NA	CASSSGATEAFF	TGTGCCAGCAGTTCGGGGGCGACTGAAGCTTTCTTT
TRBV5-1	14	NA	TRBJ1-1	NA	CASSLGNGDTEAFF	TGCGCCAGCAGCTTAGGCAACGGAGATACTGAAGCTTTCTTT
TRBV7-9	13	NA	TRBJ2-1	NA	CASRIGGGNEQFF	TGTGCCAGCAGAATTGGAGGGGGCAATGAGCAGTTCTTC
TRBV5-1	15	NA	TRBJ2-5	NA	CASSPPGRGKETQYF	TGCGCCAGCAGCCCTCCGGGAAGGGGAAAAGAGACCCAGTACTTC
TRBV10-3	15	TRBD1	TRBJ2-2	NA	CAISLRQGKAGELFF	TGTGCCATCAGCCTTCGACAGGGAAAAGCCGGGGAGCTGTTTTTT
TRBV7-2	15	TRBD2	TRBJ2-1	NA	CASSSRTSGRFGEFF	TGTGCCAGCAGCTCCCGGACTAGCGGGAGATTCGGGGAGTTCTTC
TRBV7-2	15	NA	TRBJ1-1	NA	CASSLGHHPNTEAFF	TGTGCCAGCAGCTTGGGACACCACCCGAACACTGAAGCTTTCTTT
TRBV6-1	14	NA	TRBJ1-5	NA	CASSGRSSNQPQHF	TGTGCCAGCAGTGGACGGTCTAGCAATCAGCCCCAGCATTTT
TRBV19	12	NA	TRBJ1-1	NA	CASSWWNTEAFF	TGTGCCAGTAGTTGGTGGAACACTGAAGCTTTCTTT
TRBV5-4	15	NA	TRBJ1-3	NA	CASSLIPNSGNTIYF	TGTGCCAGCAGCTTAATTCCGAACTCTGGAAACACCATATATTTT
TRBV11-2	16	TRBD1	TRBJ2-4	NA	CASSLGQGLAKNIQYF	TGTGCCAGCAGCTTGGGACAGGGCCTAGCCAAAAACATTCAGTACTTC
TRBV11-2	13	NA	TRBJ2-1	NA	CASSLDPLYEQFF	TGTGCCAGCAGCTTAGACCCCCTCTATGAGCAGTTCTTC
TRBV7-3	17	TRBD2	TRBJ2-3	NA	CASSLSGLAENTDTQYF	TGTGCCAGCAGCTTATCGGGACTAGCGGAGAACACAGATACGCAGTATTTT
TRBV10-3	13	NA	TRBJ1-3	NA	CAISGDPGNTIYF	TGTGCCATCAGTGGGGACCCAGGAAACACCATATATTTT
TRBV6-5	11	TRBD1	TRBJ2-7	few	CASSSGQGQYF	TGTGCCAGCAGTTCCGGACAGGGACAGTACTTC
TRBV7-9	12	NA	TRBJ2-7	few	CASSLVPYEQYF	TGTGCCAGCAGCTTAGTCCCCTACGAGCAGTACTTC
TRBV2	15	NA	TRBJ2-5	NA	CASIMFGTLQETQYF	TGTGCCAGCATCATGTTCGGGACACTACAAGAGACCCAGTACTTC
TRBV6-5	14	TRBD2	TRBJ2-5	NA	CASSYLAGEETQYF	TGTGCCAGCAGTTACCTAGCGGGAGAGGAGACCCAGTACTTC
TRBV4-2	16	NA	TRBJ2-1	few	CASSQGSRDQRHEQFF	TGTGCCAGCAGCCAAGGGTCCCGGGACCAGAGGCATGAGCAGTTCTTC
TRBV6-6	15	TRBD2	TRBJ2-2	NA	CASSMTSGDTGELFF	TGTGCCAGCAGTATGACTAGCGGGGACACCGGGGAGCTGTTTTTT
TRBV7-8	14	NA	TRBJ2-5	NA	CASSLSSSTETQYF	TGTGCCAGCAGCTTAAGCTCCAGCACGGAGACCCAGTACTTC
TRBV28	15	TRBD1	TRBJ1-1	NA	CASSFSGTGGTEAFF	TGTGCCAGCAGTTTCTCCGGGACAGGAGGCACTGAAGCTTTCTTT
TRBV11-3	15	TRBD1	TRBJ2-1	once	CASSQPGQHYNEQFF	TGTGCCAGCAGCCAACCGGGACAGCACTACAATGAGCAGTTCTTC
TRBV7-2	13	NA	TRBJ1-1	NA	CASSQGMNTEAFF	TGTGCCAGCAGTCAGGGGATGAACACTGAAGCTTTCTTT
TRBV2	15	TRBD2	TRBJ2-5	NA	CASAWTSGAGETQYF	TGTGCCAGCGCCTGGACTAGCGGGGCCGGGGAGACCCAGTACTTC
TRBV7-2	16	NA	TRBJ2-7	NA	CASSLSLRDTSYEQYF	TGTGCCAGCAGCTTATCCCTCCGGGACACCTCCTACGAGCAGTACTTC
TRBV7-9	15	TRBD2	TRBJ2-5	NA	CASGSGLASQETQYF	TGTGCCAGCGGGTCGGGACTAGCCTCCCAAGAGACCCAGTACTTC
TRBV28	14	TRBD1	TRBJ1-4	NA	CASSSGTGDEKLFF	TGTGCCAGCAGTTCCGGGACAGGGGATGAAAAACTGTTTTTT
TRBV10-3	13	NA	TRBJ2-5	NA	CAISARLKETQYF	TGTGCCATCAGTGCGCGACTAAAAGAGACCCAGTACTTC
TRBV30	12	TRBD2	TRBJ2-1	NA	CAWSGLEDEQFF	TGTGCCTGGAGCGGACTAGAGGATGAGCAGTTCTTC
TRBV6-5	15	TRBD1	TRBJ2-3	once	CASRPGQVRPDTQYF	TGTGCCAGCAGACCCGGACAGGTCCGCCCAGATACGCAGTATTTT
TRBV7-3	15	NA	TRBJ2-7	NA	CASSLTVWRAYEQYF	TGTGCCAGCAGCTTAACGGTATGGAGGGCCTACGAGCAGTACTTC
TRBV9	15	NA	TRBJ2-1	NA	CASSERPASYNEQFF	TGTGCCAGCAGCGAACGACCCGCATCCTACAATGAGCAGTTCTTC
TRBV21-1	17	NA	TRBJ1-5	NA	CASRDRGFRGGNQPQHF	TGTGCCAGCAGGGACAGGGGATTTAGGGGGGGCAATCAGCCCCAGCATTTT
TRBV5-6	15	NA	TRBJ2-3	NA	CASSTALPQTDTQYF	TGTGCCAGCAGCACCGCGCTTCCACAAACAGATACGCAGTATTTT
TRBV6-6	16	NA	TRBJ2-3	once	CASSYSWTDNTDTQYF	TGTGCCAGCAGTTACTCGTGGACAGATAACACAGATACGCAGTATTTT
TRBV10-3	12	NA	TRBJ2-5	NA	CAISETRETQYF	TGTGCCATCAGTGAAACTCGGGAGACCCAGTACTTC
TRBV27	11	NA	TRBJ2-1	NA	CASKGPSEQFF	TGTGCCAGCAAAGGACCCAGTGAGCAGTTCTTC
TRBV18	14	NA	TRBJ2-5	NA	CASSPLMDQETQYF	TGTGCCAGCTCACCCCTCATGGACCAAGAGACCCAGTACTTC
TRBV19	13	TRBD1	TRBJ1-6	NA	CASNQGVNSPLHF	TGTGCCAGTAATCAGGGGGTTAATTCACCCCTCCACTTT
TRBV21-1	17	NA	TRBJ2-7	NA	CASSIWGFGPPSYEQYF	TGTGCCAGCAGCATCTGGGGATTTGGACCACCCTCCTACGAGCAGTACTTC
TRBV19	17	NA	TRBJ1-5	NA	CASTNFGTAQSNQPQHF	TGTGCCAGTACCAATTTCGGGACGGCGCAGTCCAATCAGCCCCAGCATTTT
TRBV7-6	15	NA	TRBJ2-5	NA	CASSPAGTLKETQYF	TGTGCCAGCAGTCCTGCCGGGACCCTCAAAGAGACCCAGTACTTC
TRBV11-2	13	NA	TRBJ2-3	once	CASSPLVGDTQYF	TGTGCCAGCAGCCCCTTGGTAGGAGATACGCAGTATTTT
TRBV5-5	14	NA	TRBJ1-1	NA	CASSLEGMGTEAFF	TGTGCCAGCAGTCTGGAGGGGATGGGCACTGAAGCTTTCTTT
TRBV7-8	15	NA	TRBJ2-7	NA	CASSFFRTASYEQYF	TGTGCCAGCAGCTTCTTCAGGACAGCCTCCTACGAGCAGTACTTC
TRBV19	16	TRBD1	TRBJ1-1	NA	CASSIGGTGMNTEAFF	TGTGCCAGTAGTATCGGCGGGACAGGAATGAACACTGAAGCTTTCTTT
TRBV11-1	14	NA	TRBJ1-1	NA	CASSLKHGNTEAFF	TGTGCCAGCAGCTTAAAGCATGGGAACACTGAAGCTTTCTTT
TRBV5-5	13	NA	TRBJ2-1	NA	CASSYGTVGEQFF	TGTGCCAGCAGCTACGGGACTGTGGGTGAGCAGTTCTTC
TRBV5-6	13	NA	TRBJ2-1	NA	CASRPAGFNEQFF	TGTGCCAGCAGACCTGCCGGATTCAATGAGCAGTTCTTC
TRBV2	15	TRBD2	TRBJ2-3	NA	CASRVKRGSTDTQYF	TGTGCCAGCAGAGTCAAGCGGGGTAGCACAGATACGCAGTATTTT